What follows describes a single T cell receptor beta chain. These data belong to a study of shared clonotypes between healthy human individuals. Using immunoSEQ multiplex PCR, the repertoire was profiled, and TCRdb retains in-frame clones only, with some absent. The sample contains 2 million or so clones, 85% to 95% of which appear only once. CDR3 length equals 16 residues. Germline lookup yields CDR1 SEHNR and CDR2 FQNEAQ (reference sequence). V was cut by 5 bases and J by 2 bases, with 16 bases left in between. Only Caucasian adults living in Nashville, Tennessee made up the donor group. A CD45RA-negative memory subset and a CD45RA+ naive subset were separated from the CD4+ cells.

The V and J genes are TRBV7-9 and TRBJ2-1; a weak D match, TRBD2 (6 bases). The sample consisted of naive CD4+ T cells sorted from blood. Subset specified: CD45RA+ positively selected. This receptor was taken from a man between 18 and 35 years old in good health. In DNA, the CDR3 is TGTGCCAGCAGCCAGGGACTCGGGGTCACCTACAATGAGCAGTTCTTC. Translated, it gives CASSQGLGVTYNEQFF.